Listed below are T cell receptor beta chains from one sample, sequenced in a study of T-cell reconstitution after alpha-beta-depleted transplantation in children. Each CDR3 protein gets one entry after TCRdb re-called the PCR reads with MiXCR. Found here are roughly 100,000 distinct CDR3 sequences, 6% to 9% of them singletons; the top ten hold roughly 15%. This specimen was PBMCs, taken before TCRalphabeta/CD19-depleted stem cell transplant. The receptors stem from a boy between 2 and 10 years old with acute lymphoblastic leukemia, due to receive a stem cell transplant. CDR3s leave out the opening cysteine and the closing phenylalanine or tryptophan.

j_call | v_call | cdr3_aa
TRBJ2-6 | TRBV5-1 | ASSRGGMASGANVLT
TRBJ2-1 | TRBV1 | TSSQGGPTSSYNEQF
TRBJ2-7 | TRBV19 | ASSLRATSATYEQY
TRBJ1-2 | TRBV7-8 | ASSSRQALNYGYT
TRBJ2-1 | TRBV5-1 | ASSLLYGNEQF
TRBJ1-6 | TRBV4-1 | ASSQAPATGTMGSPLH
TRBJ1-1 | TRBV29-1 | SVATGGGPEAF
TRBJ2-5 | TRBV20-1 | SAIGSQETQY
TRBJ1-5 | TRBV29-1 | SGGQGGNQPQH
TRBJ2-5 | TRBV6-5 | ASSSTTGGSETQY
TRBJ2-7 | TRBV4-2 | ASSPRGTSLGSGEQY
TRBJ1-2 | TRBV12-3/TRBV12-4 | ASSTGGGGYT
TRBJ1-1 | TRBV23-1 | ASLLLIPGQAFRFEAF
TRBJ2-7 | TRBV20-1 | SAEGLAGGNRYEQY
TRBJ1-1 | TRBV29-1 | SAAQGTNTEAF
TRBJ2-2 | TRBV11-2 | ASTGALSPGELF
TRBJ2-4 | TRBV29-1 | SVEAWGIQY
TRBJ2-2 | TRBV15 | ATSSEGRPTGELF
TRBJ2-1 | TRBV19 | ASSIKYFLDEQF
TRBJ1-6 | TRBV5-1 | ASSSKQGSNSPLH
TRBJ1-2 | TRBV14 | ASSSGVGARYGYT
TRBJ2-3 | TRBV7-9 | ASSGGRNLPDTQY
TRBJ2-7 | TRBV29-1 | SVEGGETGRLEQY
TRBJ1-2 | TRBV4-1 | ASSQEPARNYGYT
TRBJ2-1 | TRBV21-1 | ASSTSGTGGNEQF
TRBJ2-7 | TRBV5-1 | ASSARDGSCEQY
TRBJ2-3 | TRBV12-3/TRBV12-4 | ASSFTGGATDTQY
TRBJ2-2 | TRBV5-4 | ASSLQQGAIGGELF
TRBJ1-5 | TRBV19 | ASSIGGHFMVQPQH
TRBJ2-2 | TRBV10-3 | AISSSGLATGELF
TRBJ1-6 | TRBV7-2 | ASSFLTGRANSPLH
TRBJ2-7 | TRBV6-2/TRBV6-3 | ASSYRDTYEQY
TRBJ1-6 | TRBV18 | ASSFRGDRERSPLH
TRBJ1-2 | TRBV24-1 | ATSDDRWGGYT
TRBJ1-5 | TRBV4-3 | ASSQARYSNQPQH
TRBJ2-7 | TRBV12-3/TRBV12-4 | ASSGQGFSYEQY
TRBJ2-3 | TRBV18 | ASSPGAQDTQY
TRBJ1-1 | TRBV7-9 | ASSPPLNTEAF
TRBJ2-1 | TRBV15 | ATSRGTSGGNNEQF
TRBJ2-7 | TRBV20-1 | SARDQPDRAEQY
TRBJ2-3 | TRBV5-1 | ASSLRGAGSTDTQY
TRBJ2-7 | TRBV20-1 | SARDTGQGAQEQY
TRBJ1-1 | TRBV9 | ASTQGAAEAF
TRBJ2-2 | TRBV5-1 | ASHTPNTGELF
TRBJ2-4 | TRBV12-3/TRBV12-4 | ASSLGPRGGDIQY